Below, 12 T cell receptor beta chains from the same sample are listed, as sequenced in a study of blood T cell repertoires in COVID-19. Here immunoSEQ multiplex PCR was the method, and the copy in TCRdb shows in-frame clones only, minus some. The sample comprises around 300,000 clones, 70% to 90% of which are singletons, and 1.5% to 2% rests with the top ten. The source material was peripheral blood. These receptor sequences come from a woman in her 30s with COVID-19, enrolled during active disease.

This chain uses TRBV5-1 with TRBJ2-2, with D unresolved. The length of the CDR3 is 16 residues. V lost 0 bases and J 0 bases, leaving 9 bases between the germline ends. Germline CDR1 reads SGHRS; CDR2 reads YFSETQ. The CDR3 DNA is TGCGCCAGCAGCTTGGCCGTAGCAGCGAACACCGGGGAGCTGTTTTTT. The encoded protein is CASSLAVAANTGELFF.

The J gene is TRBJ2-3, the V gene TRBV11-2; TRBD2 agrees at 7 bases. V shed 6 bases, J shed 3 bases, and the junction held 15 bases outside the gene matches. The CDR3 is made up of 17 amino acids. Germline values: CDR1 SGHAT, CDR2 FQNNGV. CDR3 residues: CASRRGPGLAATDTQYF. In DNA form, the CDR3 reads TGTGCCAGCAGGAGGGGCCCTGGGCTAGCGGCAACAGATACGCAGTATTTT.

This chain joins TRBV25-1 and TRBJ2-3, with 8 positions matching TRBD2. Trimming at V came to 3 bases and at J to 2 bases, leaving 10 bases not matched to a gene. Germline V gene data show CDR1 as MGHDK and CDR2 as SYGVNS. The CDR3 covers 17 residues. The CDR3 DNA reads TGTGCCAGCAGTGACCTTATCGGCGGGGGGCTCACAGATACGCAGTATTTT. It codes for CASSDLIGGGLTDTQYF.

J is TRBJ1-4 and V is TRBV7-9; D remains unclear. V lost 1 base and J 6 bases, leaving 6 bases between the germline ends. This CDR3 has 13 residues. Germline CDR1 is SEHNR and CDR2 is FQNEAQ (reference sequence). The CDR3 nucleotides are TGTGCCAGCAGCTTAGGGCGGGATGAAAAACTGTTTTTT. Translating gives CASSLGRDEKLFF.

V is TRBV5-4 and J is TRBJ1-6; 7 nucleotides line up with TRBD1. V shed 9 bases, J shed 7 bases, and the junction held 13 bases outside the gene matches. The CDR3 loop spans 15 amino acids. The germline gives CDR1 SGHNT, CDR2 YYREEE (reference sequence). Written as DNA, the CDR3 is TGTGCCACCCAGGAAAATACAGGGGTCAATTCACCCCTCCACTTT. Protein product: CATQENTGVNSPLHF. Using reference TRBV5-4 and TRBJ1-6 for the parts outside the CDR3, the full variable domain is ETGVTQSPTHLIKTRGQQVTLRCSSQSGHNTVSWYQQALGQGPQFIFQYYREEENGRGNFPPRFSGLQFPNYSSELNVNALELDDSALYLCATQENTGVNSPLHFGNGTRLTVT.

This chain connects TRBV2 to TRBJ1-2; D is possibly TRBD1 (5 bases). The CDR3 is 15 amino acids. Germline values: CDR1 SNHLY, CDR2 FYNNEI. Trimming left V 3 bases short and J 2 bases short, with 13 bases between. Written as DNA, the CDR3 is TGTGCCAGCAGTGAGGCTGGGGGGGGGAACTATGGCTACACCTTC. This sequence encodes CASSEAGGGNYGYTF.

The chain carries TRBV29-1 and TRBJ1-1; D perhaps matches TRBD1 (6 bases). V lost 8 bases to trimming and J lost 6 bases, with 13 bases between them. This CDR3 comprises 11 residues. Germline V gene data show CDR1 as SQVTM and CDR2 as ANQGSEA. CDR3 DNA sequence: TGCAGCACCCCCGCAGGGGCTGAAGCTTTCTTT. This encodes CSTPAGAEAFF.

The chain links TRBV18 to TRBJ1-5, with 10 nucleotides matching TRBD1. The CDR3 is 13 residues long. V was clipped by 6 bases and J by 10 bases; unmatched bases: 6. CDR1 and CDR2 (germline): KGHSH, LQKENI. The CDR3 region is CASSFGQGEPQHF. CDR3 DNA: TGTGCCAGCTCGTTCGGACAGGGGGAACCCCAGCATTTT.

This clone was detected once. The gene calls are TRBV7-2 and TRBJ1-3, with D maybe TRBD1 (6 bases). The germline gives CDR1 SGHTA, CDR2 FQGNSA. The V gene lost 8 bases and the J gene lost 0 bases, with 23 bases spanning the gap. This CDR3 spans 18 amino acids. The CDR3 region has the DNA TGTGCCAGCTACAATTGGGTCGGACAGTCGGTCTCTGGAAACACCATATATTTT. It encodes CASYNWVGQSVSGNTIYF.

This sequence joins TRBV18 and TRBJ2-1; TRBD1 matches at 10 bases. This CDR3 is built from 17 residues. V shed 8 bases and J 4 bases; nucleotides not matched to a gene: 14. In germline, CDR1 is KGHSH, CDR2 LQKENI. The CDR3 nucleotides read TGTGCCAGCGACCCGACGTTGAGGGACAGGGGATACAATGAGCAGTTCTTC. Protein sequence: CASDPTLRDRGYNEQFF. Based on the CDR3 plus reference TRBV18 and TRBJ2-1, the full variable domain is NAGVMQNPRHLVRRRGQEARLRCSPMKGHSHVYWYRQLPEEGLKFMVYLQKENIIDESGMPKERFSAEFPKEGPSILRIQQVVRGDSAAYFCASDPTLRDRGYNEQFFGPGTRLTVL.

In its sample, this clone was seen many times. The gene calls are TRBV7-9 and TRBJ2-2; maybe TRBD2 (5 bases). Trimming removed 5 bases at V and 6 bases at J, with 16 bases between. Looked up from germline, CDR1 is SEHNR and CDR2 is FQNEAQ (reference sequence). The CDR3 runs 15 residues. CDR3 sequence: CASSGTRGKPGELFF. CDR3 bases: TGTGCCAGCAGCGGTACGAGAGGGAAGCCCGGGGAGCTGTTTTTT.

The CDR3 nucleotides read TGTGCCAGCAGCTTTGGGTCGGCGGTACAAAATGAAAAACTGTTTTTT. Protein: CASSFGSAVQNEKLFF. The V and J genes are TRBV11-3 and TRBJ1-4; D uncertain. Germline CDR1 SGHNT, CDR2 YENEEA. CDR3 size: 16 residues. With 3 bases removed from V and 5 bases from J, the gap between germline ends came to 16 bases.